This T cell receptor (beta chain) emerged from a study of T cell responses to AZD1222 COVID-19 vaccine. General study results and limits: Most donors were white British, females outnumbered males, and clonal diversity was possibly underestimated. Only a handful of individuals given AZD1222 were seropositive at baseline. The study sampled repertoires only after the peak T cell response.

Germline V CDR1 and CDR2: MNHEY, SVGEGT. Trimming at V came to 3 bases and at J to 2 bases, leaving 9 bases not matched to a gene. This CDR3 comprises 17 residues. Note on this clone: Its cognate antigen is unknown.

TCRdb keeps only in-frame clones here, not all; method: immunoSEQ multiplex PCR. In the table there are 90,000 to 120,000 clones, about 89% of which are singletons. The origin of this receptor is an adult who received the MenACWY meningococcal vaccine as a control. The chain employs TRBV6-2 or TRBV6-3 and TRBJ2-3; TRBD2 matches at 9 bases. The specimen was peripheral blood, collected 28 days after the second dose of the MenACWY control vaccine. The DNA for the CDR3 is TGTGCCAGCAGTTATGTCTCCCTAGCGGGGTACACAGATACGCAGTATTTT. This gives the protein CASSYVSLAGYTDTQYF.